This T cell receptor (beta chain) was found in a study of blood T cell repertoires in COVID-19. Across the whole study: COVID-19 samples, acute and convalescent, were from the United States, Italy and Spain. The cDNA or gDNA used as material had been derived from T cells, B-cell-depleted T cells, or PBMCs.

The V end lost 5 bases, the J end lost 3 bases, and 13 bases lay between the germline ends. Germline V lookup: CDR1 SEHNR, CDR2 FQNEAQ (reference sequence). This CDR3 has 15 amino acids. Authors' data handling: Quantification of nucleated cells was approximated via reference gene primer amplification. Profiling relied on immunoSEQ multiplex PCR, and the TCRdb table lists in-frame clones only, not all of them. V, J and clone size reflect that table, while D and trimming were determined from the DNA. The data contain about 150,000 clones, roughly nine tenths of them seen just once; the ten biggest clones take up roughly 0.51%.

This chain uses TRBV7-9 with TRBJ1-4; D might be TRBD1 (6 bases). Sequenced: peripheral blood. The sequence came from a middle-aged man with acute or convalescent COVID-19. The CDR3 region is CASSPLQGSNEKLFF. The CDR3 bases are TGTGCCAGCAGCCCTTTACAGGGATCTAATGAAAAACTGTTTTTT. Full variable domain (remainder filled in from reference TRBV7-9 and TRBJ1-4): DTGVSQNPRHKITKRGQNVTFRCDPISEHNRLYWYRQTLGQGPEFLTYFQNEAQLEKSRLLSDRFSAERPKGSFSTLEIQRTEQGDSAMYLCASSPLQGSNEKLFFGSGTQLSVL.